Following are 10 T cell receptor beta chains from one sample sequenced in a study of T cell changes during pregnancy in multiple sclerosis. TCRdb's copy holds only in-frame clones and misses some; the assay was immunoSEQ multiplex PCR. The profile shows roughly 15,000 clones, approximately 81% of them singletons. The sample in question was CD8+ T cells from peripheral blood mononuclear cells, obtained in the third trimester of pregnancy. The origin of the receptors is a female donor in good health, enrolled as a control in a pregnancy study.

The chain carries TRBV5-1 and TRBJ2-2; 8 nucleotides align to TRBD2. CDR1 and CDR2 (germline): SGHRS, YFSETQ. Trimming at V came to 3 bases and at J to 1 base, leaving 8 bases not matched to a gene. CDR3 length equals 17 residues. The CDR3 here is CASSSPGGGMNTGELFF. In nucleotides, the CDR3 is TGCGCCAGCAGCTCCCCGGGAGGGGGTATGAACACCGGGGAGCTGTTTTTT.

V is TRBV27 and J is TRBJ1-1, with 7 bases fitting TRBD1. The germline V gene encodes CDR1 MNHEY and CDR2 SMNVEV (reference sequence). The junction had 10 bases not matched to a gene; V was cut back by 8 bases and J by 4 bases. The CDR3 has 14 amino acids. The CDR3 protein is CASRYRGMGTEAFF. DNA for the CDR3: TGTGCCAGCCGCTACAGGGGTATGGGCACTGAAGCTTTCTTT.

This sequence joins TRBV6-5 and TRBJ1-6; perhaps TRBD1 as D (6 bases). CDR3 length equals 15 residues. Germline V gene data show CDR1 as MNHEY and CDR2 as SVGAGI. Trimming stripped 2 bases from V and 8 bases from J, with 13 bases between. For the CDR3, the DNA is TGTGCCAGCAGTTACCGAGCGGGGGCTGATTCACCCCTCCACTTT. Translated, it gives CASSYRAGADSPLHF.

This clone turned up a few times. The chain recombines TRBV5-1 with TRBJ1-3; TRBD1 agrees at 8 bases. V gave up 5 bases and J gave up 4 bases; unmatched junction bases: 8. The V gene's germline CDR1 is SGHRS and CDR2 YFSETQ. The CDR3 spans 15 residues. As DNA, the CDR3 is TGCGCCAGCAGACCGGACAGGGCGAAAGGAAACACCATATATTTT. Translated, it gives CASRPDRAKGNTIYF.

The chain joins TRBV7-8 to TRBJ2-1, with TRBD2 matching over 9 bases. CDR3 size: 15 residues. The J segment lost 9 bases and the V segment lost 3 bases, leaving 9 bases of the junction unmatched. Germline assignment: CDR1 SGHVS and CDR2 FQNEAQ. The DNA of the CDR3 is TGTGCCAGCAGCTTCGGCCGCCTAGCGGGAACTGAGCAGTTCTTC. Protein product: CASSFGRLAGTEQFF.

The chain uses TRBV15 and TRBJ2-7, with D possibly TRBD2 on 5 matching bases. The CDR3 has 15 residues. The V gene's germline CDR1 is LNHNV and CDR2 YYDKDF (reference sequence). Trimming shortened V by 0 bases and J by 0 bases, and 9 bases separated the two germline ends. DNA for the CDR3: TGTGCCACCAGCAGAGAAGCGGCGAGCTCCTACGAGCAGTACTTC. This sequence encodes CATSREAASSYEQYF. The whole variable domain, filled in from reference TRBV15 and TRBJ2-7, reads DAMVIQNPRYQVTQFGKPVTLSCSQTLNHNVMYWYQQKSSQAPKLLFHYYDKDFNNEADTPDNFQSRRPNTSFCFLDIRSPGLGDTAMYLCATSREAASSYEQYFGPGTRLTVT.

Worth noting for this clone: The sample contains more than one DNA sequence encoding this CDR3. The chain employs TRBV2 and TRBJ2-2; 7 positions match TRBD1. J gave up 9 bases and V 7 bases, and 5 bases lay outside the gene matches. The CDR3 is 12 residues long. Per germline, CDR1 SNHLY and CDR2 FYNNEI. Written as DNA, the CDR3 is TGTGCCAGCAATCTACAGGGGTGGGAGCTGTTTTTT. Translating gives CASNLQGWELFF.

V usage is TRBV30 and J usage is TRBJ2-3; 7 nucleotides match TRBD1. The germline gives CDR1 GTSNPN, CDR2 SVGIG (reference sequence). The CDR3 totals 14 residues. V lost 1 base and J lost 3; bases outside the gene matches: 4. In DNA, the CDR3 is TGTGCCTGGAGTGAAGGGGGCCGAACAGATACGCAGTATTTT. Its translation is CAWSEGGRTDTQYF.

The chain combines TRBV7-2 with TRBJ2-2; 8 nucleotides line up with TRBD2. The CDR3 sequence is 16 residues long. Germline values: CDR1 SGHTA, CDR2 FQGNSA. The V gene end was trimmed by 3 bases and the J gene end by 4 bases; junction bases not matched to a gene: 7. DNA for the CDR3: TGTGCCAGCAGCTTCAATAGCGGGGCCCTCACCGGGGAGCTGTTTTTT. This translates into CASSFNSGALTGELFF.

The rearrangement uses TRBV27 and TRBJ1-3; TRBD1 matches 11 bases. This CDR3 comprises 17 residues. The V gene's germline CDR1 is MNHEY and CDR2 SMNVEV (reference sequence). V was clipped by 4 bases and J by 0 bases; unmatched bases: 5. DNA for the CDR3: TGTGCCAGCAGTTCCCGGACAGGGGGCGCCTCTGGAAACACCATATATTTT. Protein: CASSSRTGGASGNTIYF.